The next 21 T cell receptor beta chains were all read from a single sample in a study of cytomegalovirus exposure and HLA in healthy donors. It was with 60 Vbeta and 13 Jbeta primers that the PCR ran. This table comes from immunoSEQ multiplex PCR, and its TCRdb copy is limited to in-frame clones, with some not included. The sample includes fewer than 120,000 clones, about 73% of them seen just once. Specimen: PBMCs. The source of these receptors is a woman under 40 in good health and CMV-seronegative.

As for this clone: Other DNA sequences in this specimen translate into the identical CDR3. J is TRBJ2-2 and V is TRBV9; unclear D gene. Germline values: CDR1 SGDLS, CDR2 YYNGEE. V shed 0 bases and J shed 4 bases, with 7 bases lying between them. The CDR3 spans 14 residues. CDR3 DNA: TGTGCCAGCAGCGTAGTTCCAGGCACCGGGGAGCTGTTTTTT. It translates to CASSVVPGTGELFF.

The chain couples TRBV11-2 to TRBJ1-1; 7 nucleotides align to TRBD1. Germline V gene data show CDR1 as SGHAT and CDR2 as FQNNGV. The CDR3 has 17 amino acids. V shed 5 bases, J shed 5 bases, and the junction held 17 bases outside the gene matches. The DNA for the CDR3 is TGTGCCAGCAGCCCCGAACGGGCAAGAACCAGGGGGACTGAAGCTTTCTTT. This encodes CASSPERARTRGTEAFF.

The V call is TRBV5-6, the J call TRBJ1-2; D gene uncertain. V shed 4 bases and J shed 3 bases, with 16 bases lying between them. In germline, CDR1 is SGHDT, CDR2 YYEEEE. CDR3 length equals 15 residues. The CDR3 protein is CASSGRGSGDYGYTF. The DNA for the CDR3 is TGTGCCAGCAGCGGCCGGGGTAGTGGGGACTATGGCTACACCTTC.

The V and J genes are TRBV5-6 and TRBJ1-6; TRBD1 is a possible D gene (5 bases). CDR3 length: 15 residues. The germline V gene has CDR1 SGHDT and CDR2 YYEEEE. V was cut by 3 bases and J by 9 bases, with 16 bases left in between. The CDR3 loop is CASSWGGREGSPLHF. The DNA of the CDR3 is TGTGCCAGCAGCTGGGGGGGACGGGAGGGTTCACCCCTCCACTTT.

V is TRBV30 and J is TRBJ1-1; TRBD1 aligns across 11 bases. Germline V gene sequence: CDR1 GTSNPN, CDR2 SVGIG (reference sequence). J lost 4 bases, V lost 0 bases, and 7 bases had no gene match. The CDR3 totals 16 residues. The CDR3 coding sequence is TGTGCCTGGAGTGTACCCGGGACAGGGGGTGGCACTGAAGCTTTCTTT. Residues: CAWSVPGTGGGTEAFF.

The chain recombines TRBV6-5 with TRBJ1-2; D unclear. CDR1 is MNHEY and CDR2 is SVGAGI in the germline V gene. The CDR3 consists of 15 residues. The V and J ends lost 4 bases and 0 bases respectively, with 12 bases between them. CDR3 in DNA: TGTGCCAGCAGTTCCCCACAGAGAGCTAACTATGGCTACACCTTC. Translation gives CASSSPQRANYGYTF.

The V and J genes are TRBV29-1 and TRBJ2-7; TRBD1 matches 12 bases. Germline CDR1 is SQVTM and CDR2 is ANQGSEA. V dropped 6 bases and J dropped 7; count of bases not matched to a gene: 10. This CDR3 has 14 residues. DNA for the CDR3: TGCAGCGTGGCTGGGGGACAGGGGGCGCCTGAGCAGTACTTC. Translating it yields CSVAGGQGAPEQYF.

This clone came up a few times. The genes are TRBV4-3 and TRBJ1-4; 7 bases fit TRBD1. This CDR3 comprises 14 residues. V lost 4 bases and J lost 8; bases outside the gene matches: 7. Germline V gene lookup returns CDR1 LGHNA and CDR2 YSLEER. The CDR3, as DNA: TGCGCCAGCAGCCCGACAGGGCTTAGCGAAAAACTGTTTTTT. This sequence encodes CASSPTGLSEKLFF.

This clone was seen a handful of times. The chain combines TRBV6-1 with TRBJ1-3; no firm D call. From germline, CDR1 is MNHNS and CDR2 SASEGT. This CDR3 spans 14 amino acids. Trimming stripped 5 bases from V and 0 bases from J, with 8 bases between. The CDR3 reads CASSSTISGNTIYF. In DNA, the CDR3 is TGTGCCAGCAGTTCAACTATCTCTGGAAACACCATATATTTT.

The V call is TRBV29-1, the J call TRBJ2-7; D possibly corresponds to TRBD1 (6 bases). CDR1 is SQVTM and CDR2 is ANQGSEA in the germline V gene. V shed 1 base and J shed 0 bases, with 16 bases lying between them. The CDR3 is 16 amino acids. CDR3 coding DNA: TGCAGCGTTGAAGCAAACTACAGGGTCGGCTCCTACGAGCAGTACTTC. Its translation: CSVEANYRVGSYEQYF.

This clone has just one count. This chain connects TRBV6-1 to TRBJ1-2; the D gene is possibly TRBD1 (6 bases). The CDR3 spans 15 residues. Trimming removed 8 bases at V and 7 bases at J, with 23 bases between. Per the germline V gene, CDR1 is MNHNS and CDR2 is SASEGT. The CDR3 spells CASAERDIRHFGYTF. The CDR3 nucleotides read TGTGCCAGCGCGGAAAGGGACATCCGGCACTTTGGCTACACCTTC.

This rearrangement joins TRBV6-1 to TRBJ2-7, with 8 bases lining up with TRBD2. J gave up 1 base and V 0 bases, and 5 bases lay outside the gene matches. Germline V gene data show CDR1 as MNHNS and CDR2 as SASEGT. The CDR3 is 16 residues long. CDR3 protein: CASSEAFAGGSYEQYF. CDR3 DNA: TGTGCCAGCAGTGAAGCCTTCGCGGGAGGTTCCTACGAGCAGTACTTC.

The rearrangement uses TRBV27 and TRBJ1-1, with TRBD1 as a possible D gene (5 bases). Trimming stripped 0 bases from V and 7 bases from J, with 9 bases between. The CDR3 loop spans 13 amino acids. Per germline, CDR1 MNHEY and CDR2 SMNVEV (reference sequence). The CDR3 loop reads CASSLSTQGEAFF. CDR3 bases: TGTGCCAGCAGTTTATCTACGCAGGGTGAAGCTTTCTTT.

This chain uses TRBV11-3 with TRBJ1-1, with a possible D match to TRBD1 (5 bases). The CDR3 is 14 residues long. The V gene's germline CDR1 is SGHNT and CDR2 YENEEA. Trimming left V 5 bases short and J 4 bases short, with 14 bases between. CDR3 nucleotides: TGTGCCAGCAGCGTTGGGGGAGGAGGCACTGAAGCTTTCTTT. Protein product: CASSVGGGGTEAFF.

The chain combines TRBV4-3 with TRBJ1-1; D perhaps matches TRBD1 (6 bases). V was pared by 4 bases and J by 3 bases, with 9 bases between. Germline V lookup: CDR1 LGHNA, CDR2 YSLEER. The CDR3 covers 13 residues. CDR3 loop: CASSPGGDTEAFF. CDR3 in DNA: TGCGCCAGCAGCCCGGGGGGCGACACTGAAGCTTTCTTT.

The J gene is TRBJ1-1, the V gene TRBV10-3; TRBD1 matches at 8 bases. The ends lost 2 bases at V and 5 bases at J; junction bases unmatched: 7. From germline, CDR1 is ENHRY and CDR2 SYGVKD. This CDR3 contains 15 residues. As DNA, the CDR3 is TGTGCCATCAGTGAGACTGGACAGGGAAGGACTGAAGCTTTCTTT. This translates into CAISETGQGRTEAFF.

This chain uses TRBV7-9 with TRBJ2-7, with 9 positions matching TRBD1. V lost 7 bases, J lost 7 bases, and 14 bases stayed unmatched. In germline, CDR1 is SEHNR, CDR2 FQNEAQ (reference sequence). This CDR3 region has 15 residues. The CDR3 DNA reads as TGTGCCAGCACCCGACCCGGGACAGGGTTTGAGGAGCAGTACTTC. This sequence encodes CASTRPGTGFEEQYF.

This chain uses TRBV4-3 with TRBJ1-1, with 7 bases lining up with TRBD1. The germline CDR1 and CDR2 sequences are LGHNA and YSLEER. With V trimmed by 0 bases and J by 4 bases, 5 bases remained unmatched. The CDR3 runs to 15 residues. CDR3: CASSQDSTGATEAFF. The CDR3 nucleotides read TGCGCCAGCAGCCAAGATAGCACAGGGGCCACTGAAGCTTTCTTT.

V usage is TRBV7-9 and J usage is TRBJ1-5; the match to TRBD1 covers 7 bases. The V segment lost 5 bases and the J segment 5 bases; nucleotides outside the gene matches: 0. The length of the CDR3 is 12 residues. Germline loops: CDR1 SEHNR, CDR2 FQNEAQ (reference sequence). CDR3 residues: CASSTGDQPQHF. The DNA for the CDR3 is TGTGCCAGCAGCACAGGGGATCAGCCCCAGCATTTT.

The chain employs TRBV5-3 and TRBJ2-7, with 13 positions matching TRBD2. TRBV5-3 is marked as an open reading frame, function uncertain. Germline trimming cut 1 base from V and 4 bases from J; bases unmatched to any gene: 17. The CDR3 sequence is 20 residues long. The CDR3 protein is CARSLSLATSGRHSLYEQYF. The DNA for the CDR3 is TGTGCCAGAAGCTTGTCTCTCGCGACTAGCGGGAGGCATTCCCTTTACGAGCAGTACTTC.

The chain is built from TRBV9 and TRBJ2-7; 11 bases match TRBD2. The CDR3 is made up of 14 amino acids. J was trimmed by 4 bases and V by 4 bases; bases with no gene match: 4. Germline CDR1 reads SGDLS; CDR2 reads YYNGEE. The CDR3 nucleotides read TGTGCCAGCAGCATGGGACTAGCGGCGTACGAGCAGTACTTC. Translated: CASSMGLAAYEQYF.